The present TCR beta chain was sequenced within a study of blood T cell repertoires in COVID-19. Study overall: Acute and convalescent COVID-19 specimens originated in the United States, Italy and Spain. Sources were T cells, B-cell-depleted T cells, or PBMCs; the material itself was cDNA or gDNA.

In the original analysis: Amplification of reference gene primers provided the estimated nucleated cell counts. The assay was immunoSEQ multiplex PCR, and TCRdb's table has in-frame clones only and misses some. V and J calls and clone size follow that table, whereas D and trimming were derived from the DNA. The data contain about 70,000 clones, roughly 90% of them singletons. Trimming stripped 2 bases from V and 6 bases from J, with 13 bases between. Germline loops: CDR1 MNHEY, CDR2 SVGEGT. This CDR3 is 14 amino acids long. V usage is TRBV6-2 or TRBV6-3 and J usage is TRBJ1-2; tentatively, D is TRBD1 (5 bases). The receptor was derived from a man aged 50 to 60 with acute or convalescent COVID-19. The sequenced material came from peripheral blood. The CDR3 spells CASSYRQPSDGYTF. CDR3 nucleotides: TGTGCCAGCAGTTACAGACAGCCCTCTGATGGCTACACCTTC.